The source of this T cell receptor beta chain is a study of blood T cell repertoires in COVID-19. Study-level information: The United States, Italy and Spain were the sources of the acute and convalescent COVID-19 samples.

In the original processing: Counts of nucleated cells, estimated from reference gene primer amplification, were obtained. Only in-frame clones appear in the TCRdb table, and some are missing; sequencing was by immunoSEQ multiplex PCR. V, J and clone size were drawn from that table, and D and trimming were deduced from the DNA. This sample has 410,000 or so clones, with around nine tenths found just once. Patients from Seattle were sampled longitudinally, starting during active infection. Germline lookup yields CDR1 MNHEY and CDR2 SMNVEV (reference sequence). V lost 2 bases and J lost 3; bases outside the gene matches: 1. The CDR3 runs to 15 residues.

Sequenced: peripheral blood. The chain recombines TRBV27 with TRBJ2-1; TRBD2 matches 10 bases. This receptor was taken from a woman aged 35 to 49 with COVID-19, enrolled during active disease. CDR3 protein: CASSLLAGVYNEQFF. In DNA, the CDR3 is TGTGCCAGCAGTTTACTAGCGGGGGTCTACAATGAGCAGTTCTTC.